This TCR beta chain derives from a study of glioma-infiltrating T cells after dendritic cell vaccination. The time point: after dendritic cell vaccination, including at tumor progression/relapse. The V gene end was trimmed by 3 bases and the J gene end by 5 bases; junction bases not matched to a gene: 6. The CDR3 contains 14 residues. Germline CDR1 is SEHNR and CDR2 is FQNEAQ (reference sequence). The table came from immunoSEQ multiplex PCR; TCRdb's copy has only in-frame clones and leaves some out. Of about 58,000 clones in the sample, around 85% were seen once. This sample comprised blood, obtained after dendritic cell vaccination. This TCR was recovered from a human donor with glioblastoma. The chain uses TRBV7-9 and TRBJ2-5; 7 bases line up with TRBD1. CDR3 nucleotide sequence: TGTGCCAGCAGCTTCCCAGGGGGTTATGAGACCCAGTACTTC. It yields the protein CASSFPGGYETQYF.